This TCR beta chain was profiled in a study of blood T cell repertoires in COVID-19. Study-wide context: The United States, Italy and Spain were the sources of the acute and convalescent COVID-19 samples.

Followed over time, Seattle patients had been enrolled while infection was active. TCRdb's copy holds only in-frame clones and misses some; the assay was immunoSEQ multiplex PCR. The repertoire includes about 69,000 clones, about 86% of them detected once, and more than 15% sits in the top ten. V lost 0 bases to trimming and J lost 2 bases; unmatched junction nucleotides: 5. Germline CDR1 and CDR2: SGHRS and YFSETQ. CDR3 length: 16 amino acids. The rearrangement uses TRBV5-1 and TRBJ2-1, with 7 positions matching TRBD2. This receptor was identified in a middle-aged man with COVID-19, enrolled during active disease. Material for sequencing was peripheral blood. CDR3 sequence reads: CASSLAGGRTYNEQFF. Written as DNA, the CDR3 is TGCGCCAGCAGCTTGGCCGGCGGGAGAACCTACAATGAGCAGTTCTTC.